This TCR beta chain is drawn from a study of blood T cells in healthy people across ages. Looking at the study overall: Per two T cells, template switching captured roughly one barcoded beta molecule.

This clonotype was seen more than once but under ten times. Antigen unknown. Study findings and constraints: No one knew whether donors had CMV, which possibly confounded expanded clonotype changes. As age increased, TCR beta diversity per million T cells fell in a roughly linear fashion.

Germline V gene lookup returns CDR1 MDHEN and CDR2 SYDVKM. This CDR3 region has 16 residues. A J-beta primer mix and a sample-barcoded 5' primer were used in a second PCR of roughly 7 to 12 cycles. TCRdb independently ran MiXCR on the 5' RACE reads; one entry per CDR3 protein. The data hold fewer than 800,000 distinct CDR3 sequences, with around 20% observed a single time. The chain combines TRBV28 with TRBJ2-5; possible D gene TRBD2, 6 bases. The J call is in doubt because the DNA end fits TRBJ2-1 better. The source is an older man in good health. Sequenced input: blood. CDR3: CASSLFGEEGYNEQFF. For the CDR3, the DNA is TGTGCCAGCAGTTTATTTGGGGAGGAGGGGTACAATGAGCAGTTCTTC.